These T cell receptor beta chains were read from a single sample in a study of graft-versus-host responses after intestinal transplantation. Libraries were prepared by immunoSEQ multiplex PCR; TCRdb keeps only in-frame clonotypes and omits some of them. The table shows about 47,000 clones, with roughly 95% occurring only once. The sequencing here drew on PBMCs, taken more than 310 days after intestinal transplant. Every receptor here comes from a human patient who received an intestinal transplant, so some T cells may come from the graft donor. Both conserved end residues are part of each CDR3. A D gene is named only where the DNA matches it firmly. Size is omitted from some rows. Given values are once, few, many or a class for expanded clones.

length,J,size,V,D,DNA,CDR3
12,TRBJ2-7,.,TRBV7-2,.,TGTGCCAGCAGCTTAGATACAGACGAGCAGTACTTC,CASSLDTDEQYF
14,TRBJ1-5,once,TRBV6-1,TRBD1,TGTGCCAGCAGTCCCGGACAGGGTTATCAGCCCCAGCATTTT,CASSPGQGYQPQHF
14,TRBJ2-5,.,TRBV19,.,TGTGCCAGTAGTGATCGCAGGGTTGGAGAGACCCAGTACTTC,CASSDRRVGETQYF
13,TRBJ1-1,.,TRBV9,.,TGTGCCAGCAGCGTAAGCCCTAACACTGAAGCTTTCTTT,CASSVSPNTEAFF
15,TRBJ1-3,.,TRBV6-1,TRBD1,TGTGCCAGCAGAGAGAACAGGGGGGGTGGAAACACCATATATTTT,CASRENRGGGNTIYF
12,TRBJ2-1,.,TRBV28,.,TGTGCCAGCAGTTTTACTAGCAATGAGCAGTTCTTC,CASSFTSNEQFF
14,TRBJ2-3,.,TRBV7-9,.,TGTGCCAGCAGCTTTATCCCGGCCACAGATACGCAGTATTTT,CASSFIPATDTQYF
16,TRBJ2-6,.,TRBV9,.,TGTGCCAGCAGCCCCCACACCTCCTCTGGGGCCAACGTCCTGACTTTC,CASSPHTSSGANVLTF
16,TRBJ1-1,.,TRBV18,TRBD1,TGTGCCAGCTCACCAGGACAGGGGGCTAGGAACACTGAAGCTTTCTTT,CASSPGQGARNTEAFF
12,TRBJ1-5,.,TRBV28,.,TGTGCCAGCAGTTTAGGGGGTCAGCCCCAGCATTTT,CASSLGGQPQHF
15,TRBJ2-1,.,TRBV7-3,TRBD2,TGTGCCAGCAGCCTAACCGGGACTAGCTACAATGAGCAGTTCTTC,CASSLTGTSYNEQFF
11,TRBJ1-1,.,TRBV10-3,.,TGTGCCACAGGAGGGGTAGGTGAAGCTTTCTTT,CATGGVGEAFF
15,TRBJ1-5,few,TRBV19,.,TGTGCCAGTAGTGTCGACCCGTATGTTTCACAGCCCCAGCATTTT,CASSVDPYVSQPQHF
15,TRBJ2-7,.,TRBV4-1,.,TGCGCCAGCAGCCAAGGGACAGATAGCTCCTACGAGCAGTACTTC,CASSQGTDSSYEQYF
13,TRBJ2-2,.,TRBV10-1,.,TGCGCCAGCAGTGAGACAATTACCGGGGAGCTGTTTTTT,CASSETITGELFF
12,TRBJ2-7,.,TRBV10-2,.,TGCGCCAGCAGTGAGTGGGGCTACGAGCAGTACTTC,CASSEWGYEQYF
14,TRBJ1-6,.,TRBV2,TRBD1,TGTGCCAGCAGCGGACAGGGAGGGGACTCACCCCTCCACTTT,CASSGQGGDSPLHF
15,TRBJ1-1,.,TRBV5-1,.,TGCGCCAGCAGCTTGGCCTGGGGACGGACTGACGAAGCTTTCTTT,CASSLAWGRTDEAFF